This T cell receptor beta chain was identified during a study of T cells in Graves' hyperthyroidism and ophthalmopathy. Amplified TCR beta CDR3 regions came from RNA transcripts. TCR CDR3 underwent first-round RT-PCR with the HTBI primer set. TCRdb re-derived calls from the multiplex PCR reads in MiXCR, one entry per CDR3 protein. The table shows 500,000 to 600,000 distinct CDR3 sequences, with just under 20% occurring only once. Thyroid ultrasound, orbital computed tomography, clinical symptoms, and serum thyroxine and TRAb underpinned diagnoses. Study results and limitations: Ophthalmopathy prediction by the model preceded onset by a median about 6.5 months.

As regards this clonotype: The antigen is not known.

Germline V lookup: CDR1 SEHNR, CDR2 FQNEAQ (reference sequence). V dropped 5 bases and J dropped 3; count of bases not matched to a gene: 10. The CDR3 runs to 16 residues. Sequencing was performed on blood. The receptor comes from a man aged 35-49 years with Graves' ophthalmopathy. V and J are TRBV7-9 and TRBJ1-5, with TRBD1 matching over 7 bases. The CDR3 sequence: CASSQTGQPLNQPQHF. The CDR3 DNA reads TGTGCCAGCAGCCAAACGGGACAGCCACTCAATCAGCCCCAGCATTTT.